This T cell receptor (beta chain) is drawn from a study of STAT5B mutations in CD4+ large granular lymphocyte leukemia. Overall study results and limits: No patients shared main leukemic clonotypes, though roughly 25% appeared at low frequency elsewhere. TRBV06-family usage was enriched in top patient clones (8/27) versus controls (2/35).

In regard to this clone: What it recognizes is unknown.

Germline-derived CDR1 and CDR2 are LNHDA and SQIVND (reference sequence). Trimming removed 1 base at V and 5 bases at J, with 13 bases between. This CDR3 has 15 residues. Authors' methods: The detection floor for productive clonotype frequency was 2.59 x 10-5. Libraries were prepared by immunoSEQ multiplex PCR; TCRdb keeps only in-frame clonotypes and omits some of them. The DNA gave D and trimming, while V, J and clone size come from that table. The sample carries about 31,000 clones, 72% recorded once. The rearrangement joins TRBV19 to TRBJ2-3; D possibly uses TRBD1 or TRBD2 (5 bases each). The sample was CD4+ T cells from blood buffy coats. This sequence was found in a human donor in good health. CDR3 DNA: TGTGCCAGTAGTATAGGGAGCGGCCAGGGAGATACGCAGTATTTT. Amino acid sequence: CASSIGSGQGDTQYF.